This passage covers 21 T cell receptor beta chains from one sample sequenced in a study of blood T cell repertoires in COVID-19. TCRdb keeps only in-frame clones here, not all; method: immunoSEQ multiplex PCR. The table includes about 100,000 clones, 92% detected once. The sample comprised peripheral blood. The receptors derive from a middle-aged man with active COVID-19.

The chain couples TRBV6-5 to TRBJ2-7; the match to TRBD1 covers 10 bases. This CDR3 contains 14 residues. Trimming removed 6 bases from V and 1 base from J; junction bases left unmatched: 3. CDR1 is MNHEY and CDR2 is SVGAGI in the germline V gene. The CDR3 reads CASSRTGGSYEQYF. As DNA, the CDR3 is TGTGCCAGCAGCCGGACAGGGGGATCCTACGAGCAGTACTTC.

J is TRBJ2-1 and V is TRBV5-1, with D perhaps TRBD2 (6 bases). There are 19 residues in the CDR3. Trimming stripped 2 bases from V and 3 bases from J, with 24 bases between. Germline CDR1 and CDR2: SGHRS and YFSETQ. The CDR3 DNA sequence: TGCGCCAGCAGCTTCGCCGGGACTTCCTCTCTAACGGTCTACAATGAGCAGTTCTTC. Protein: CASSFAGTSSLTVYNEQFF. The whole variable domain, filled in from reference TRBV5-1 and TRBJ2-1, reads KAGVTQTPRYLIKTRGQQVTLSCSPISGHRSVSWYQQTPGQGLQFLFEYFSETQRNKGNFPGRFSGRQFSNSRSEMNVSTLELGDSALYLCASSFAGTSSLTVYNEQFFGPGTRLTVL.

This chain joins TRBV5-1 and TRBJ1-4; D is undetermined. V was pared by 0 bases and J by 4 bases, with 7 bases between. This CDR3 comprises 14 residues. Germline lookup yields CDR1 SGHRS and CDR2 YFSETQ. DNA for the CDR3: TGCGCCAGCAGCTTGGCCGGGAATAATGAAAAACTGTTTTTT. Protein sequence: CASSLAGNNEKLFF.

This clone showed up just once. The chain recombines TRBV5-1 with TRBJ2-7; 8 bases line up with TRBD2. This CDR3 is 14 amino acids long. Trimming took 3 bases from V and 2 from J; bases not matched to a gene: 4. Germline values: CDR1 SGHRS, CDR2 YFSETQ. The CDR3 protein is CASSSGGGPYEQYF. The CDR3 DNA reads TGCGCCAGCAGCTCCGGGGGGGGACCCTACGAGCAGTACTTC.

This clone showed up just once. The chain has TRBV7-3 and TRBJ2-3, with D tentatively TRBD1 (5 bases). V lost 2 bases, J lost 0 bases, and 9 bases lay in between. CDR3 length: 15 residues. The germline V gene has CDR1 SGHTA and CDR2 FQGTGA. CDR3 sequence reads: CASSLSDMSTDTQYF. The DNA for the CDR3 is TGTGCCAGCAGCTTATCGGACATGAGCACAGATACGCAGTATTTT.

The V call is TRBV5-5, the J call TRBJ1-3; D possibly corresponds to TRBD1 (6 bases). CDR1 and CDR2 from the germline V gene are SGHKS and YYEKEE (reference sequence). V was shortened by 0 bases and J by 3 bases, with 13 bases between the two germline ends. The CDR3 has 16 residues. The CDR3 bases are TGTGCCAGCAGCTTGGCGGCAGGGGAAATTGGAAACACCATATATTTT. Protein product: CASSLAAGEIGNTIYF.

J is TRBJ2-2 and V is TRBV7-9; 7 nucleotides align to TRBD1. The V and J ends lost 7 bases and 6 bases, in that order; junction bases with no gene match: 11. Germline V gene data show CDR1 as SEHNR and CDR2 as FQNEAQ (reference sequence). The CDR3 runs to 15 residues. The DNA of the CDR3 is TGTGCCAGCAACGACTACAGGGGATCGGCCGGGGAGCTGTTTTTT. Amino acid sequence: CASNDYRGSAGELFF.

The CDR3 bases are TGTGCCAGCAGCCCAAATTGTCGGAGTATGAGGACAGATACGCAGTATTTT. Its translation: CASSPNCRSMRTDTQYF. The gene calls are TRBV21-1 and TRBJ2-3; the DNA was not compared with TRBD2, the D call given in the table. TRBV21-1 is shown as a pseudogene. The CDR3 extends over 17 amino acids.

The chain carries TRBV20-1 and TRBJ2-7, with TRBD2 identical over 9 bases. The CDR3 extends over 17 amino acids. V was pared by 3 bases and J by 3 bases, with 15 bases of the junction left unmatched. The germline CDR1 and CDR2 sequences are DFQATT and SNEGSKA (reference sequence). For the CDR3, the DNA is TGCAGTGCTAGTCGACTAGCGGAACCACACGAATACTACGAGCAGTACTTC. As protein: CSASRLAEPHEYYEQYF.

This chain joins TRBV7-3 and TRBJ2-2; TRBD2 matches 12 bases. The V segment lost 5 bases and the J segment 3 bases; nucleotides outside the gene matches: 4. In germline, CDR1 is SGHTA, CDR2 FQGTGA. The CDR3 extends over 16 amino acids. CDR3 in amino acids: CASSTGLAGHTGELFF. The CDR3 region has the DNA TGTGCCAGCAGCACCGGACTAGCGGGACACACCGGGGAGCTGTTTTTT.

The chain combines TRBV10-3 with TRBJ1-2; no firm D call. The CDR3 runs 14 residues. The V end lost 0 bases, the J end lost 6 bases, and 11 bases lay between the germline ends. Germline V CDR1 and CDR2: ENHRY, SYGVKD. CDR3 amino acids: CAISESEPGHGYTF. Written as DNA, the CDR3 is TGTGCCATCAGTGAGTCCGAACCAGGCCATGGCTACACCTTC.

This sequence joins TRBV27 and TRBJ2-1, with D possibly TRBD2 on 6 matching bases. Germline V gene lookup returns CDR1 MNHEY and CDR2 SMNVEV (reference sequence). V lost 5 bases to trimming and J lost 7 bases, with 21 bases between them. The CDR3 consists of 16 residues. The CDR3 sequence is CASSPLGSGKGNEQFF. The CDR3 bases are TGTGCCAGCAGTCCCCTAGGTAGCGGCAAGGGAAATGAGCAGTTCTTC.

The chain couples TRBV5-1 to TRBJ2-3; 12 positions match TRBD1. CDR1 is SGHRS and CDR2 is YFSETQ in the germline V gene. V lost 7 bases to trimming and J lost 1 base; unmatched junction nucleotides: 13. The CDR3 has 18 amino acids. The DNA for the CDR3 is TGCGCCAGCCGACACTCCTCCGGGACAGGGGGCCGCACAGATACGCAGTATTTT. Its protein product is CASRHSSGTGGRTDTQYF.

This clone was picked up a small number of times. The chain combines TRBV28 with TRBJ2-3; TRBD1 agrees at 8 bases. Looked up from germline, CDR1 is MDHEN and CDR2 is SYDVKM. The CDR3 contains 15 residues. V was pared by 1 base and J by 1 base, with 1 base of the junction left unmatched. The CDR3 loop is CASSLLTGGTDTQYF. CDR3 in DNA: TGTGCCAGCAGTTTATTGACAGGGGGCACAGATACGCAGTATTTT.

The chain employs TRBV5-1 and TRBJ1-1; 8 bases are shared with TRBD1. Per germline, CDR1 SGHRS and CDR2 YFSETQ. The trim removed 4 bases at V and 1 base at J, leaving 3 bases unmatched. The CDR3 runs to 14 residues. DNA for the CDR3: TGCGCCAGCAGCCCGGGACAGGCGAACACTGAAGCTTTCTTT. Encoded protein: CASSPGQANTEAFF.

V and J are TRBV18 and TRBJ2-2; 12 bases are a match to TRBD2. Losses at the gene ends were 3 bases for V and 5 bases for J; bases not matched to a gene: 1. CDR1 and CDR2 (germline): KGHSH, LQKENI. The CDR3 sequence is 15 residues long. CDR3 bases: TGTGCCAGCTCACCTCTAGCGGGAGGGACCGGGGAGCTGTTTTTT. Its translation is CASSPLAGGTGELFF.

The chain carries TRBV2 and TRBJ1-1; 9 bases agree with TRBD1. Germline V lookup: CDR1 SNHLY, CDR2 FYNNEI. This CDR3 has 14 amino acids. The V segment lost 6 bases and the J segment 6 bases; nucleotides outside the gene matches: 8. CDR3 nucleotide sequence: TGTGCCAGCAGGGTGACAGGGGGAATATCTGAAGCTTTCTTT. Protein product: CASRVTGGISEAFF.

This clone was counted once. The rearrangement joins TRBV30 to TRBJ2-2; 8 bases are a match to TRBD1. The CDR3 is 14 amino acids. The germline V gene has CDR1 GTSNPN and CDR2 SVGIG (reference sequence). The V segment lost 4 bases and the J segment 7 bases; nucleotides outside the gene matches: 8. CDR3 in amino acids: CAWTWTGLSGELFF. For the CDR3, the DNA is TGTGCCTGGACGTGGACAGGGTTAAGCGGGGAGCTGTTTTTT.

The rearrangement joins TRBV11-2 to TRBJ2-7; 8 bases agree with TRBD2. The trim removed 0 bases at V and 1 base at J, leaving 2 bases unmatched. Germline CDR1 and CDR2: SGHAT and FQNNGV. This CDR3 comprises 15 residues. The CDR3 nucleotides are TGTGCCAGCAGCTTAGAGTTAGCGGGGTCCTACGAGCAGTACTTC. Encoded protein: CASSLELAGSYEQYF.

The chain employs TRBV10-2 and TRBJ2-1, with 13 bases identical to TRBD2. Per the germline V gene, CDR1 is WSHSY and CDR2 is SAAADI. Trimming removed 7 bases from V and 9 bases from J; junction bases left unmatched: 9. The CDR3 has 15 amino acids. Here the CDR3 DNA reads TGCGCCAGCACCGAAGTTGGACTAGCGGGAGTTGAGCAGTTCTTC. Amino acids: CASTEVGLAGVEQFF.

The rearrangement links TRBV4-2 to TRBJ2-5, with 9 bases lining up with TRBD2. With V trimmed by 8 bases and J by 5 bases, 24 bases remained unmatched. CDR1 and CDR2 (germline): LGHNA, YNFKEQ. The CDR3 loop spans 19 amino acids. The DNA for the CDR3 is TGTGCCAGCTCCGACAGCTCCCGCCGAGCTAGCGGGATGGGGGAGACCCAGTACTTC. Protein product: CASSDSSRRASGMGETQYF.